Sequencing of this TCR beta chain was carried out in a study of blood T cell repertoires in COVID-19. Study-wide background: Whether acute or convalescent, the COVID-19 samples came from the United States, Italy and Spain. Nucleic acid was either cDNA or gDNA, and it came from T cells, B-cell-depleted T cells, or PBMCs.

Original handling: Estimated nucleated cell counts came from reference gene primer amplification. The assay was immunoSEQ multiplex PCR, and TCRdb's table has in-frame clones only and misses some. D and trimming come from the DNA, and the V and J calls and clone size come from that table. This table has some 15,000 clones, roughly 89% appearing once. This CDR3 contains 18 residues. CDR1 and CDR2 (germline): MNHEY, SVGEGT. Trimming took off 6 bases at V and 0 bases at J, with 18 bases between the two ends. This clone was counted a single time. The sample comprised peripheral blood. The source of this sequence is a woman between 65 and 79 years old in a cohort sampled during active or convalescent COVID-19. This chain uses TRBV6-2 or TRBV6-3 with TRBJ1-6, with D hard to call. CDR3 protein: CASSPVPGGSSYNSPLHF. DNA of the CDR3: TGTGCCAGCAGCCCTGTCCCGGGAGGTAGCTCCTATAATTCACCCCTCCACTTT.